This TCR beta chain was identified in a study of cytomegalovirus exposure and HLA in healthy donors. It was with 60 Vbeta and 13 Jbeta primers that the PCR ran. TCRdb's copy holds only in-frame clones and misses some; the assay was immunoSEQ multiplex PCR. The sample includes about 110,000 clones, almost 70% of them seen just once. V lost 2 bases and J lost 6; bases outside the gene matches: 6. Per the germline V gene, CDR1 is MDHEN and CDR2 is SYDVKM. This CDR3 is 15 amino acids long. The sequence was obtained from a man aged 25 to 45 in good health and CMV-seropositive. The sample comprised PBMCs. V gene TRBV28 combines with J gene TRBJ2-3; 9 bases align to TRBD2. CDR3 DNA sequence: TGTGCCAGCAGTTTAGCGGGAGGGCCACGGGATACGCAGTATTTT. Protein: CASSLAGGPRDTQYF.